A selection of T cell receptor beta chains follows, all from one sample in a study of cytomegalovirus exposure and HLA in healthy donors. Sequencing used immunoSEQ multiplex PCR; TCRdb keeps in-frame clones, though not all of them. Of about 120,000 clones listed, around 82% are singletons. Sequencing was carried out using PBMCs. These receptors were collected from a man younger than 40 in good health and CMV-seropositive. The CDR3 runs from the conserved cysteine through the conserved F or W. Fields, in order: V gene, J gene, D gene, CDR3 length, clone size, CDR3 protein, CDR3 DNA. D genes are given only for firm matches. Size is stated for part of the rows, as once, few or many counts, or as a class when the clone is expanded.

TRBV28	TRBJ1-5	NA	15	NA	CASSSEGRGNQPQHF	TGTGCCAGCAGCTCTGAGGGCAGAGGCAATCAGCCCCAGCATTTT
TRBV10-2	TRBJ2-2	NA	14	NA	CASRSGRGTGELFF	TGCGCCAGCAGATCGGGCCGGGGCACCGGGGAGCTGTTTTTT
TRBV4-1	TRBJ1-2	TRBD1	15	once	CASSQDEGARYGYTF	TGCGCCAGCAGCCAAGATGAGGGGGCGCGATATGGCTACACCTTC
TRBV7-3	TRBJ2-5	TRBD2	15	NA	CASSYGLAGSETQYF	TGTGCCAGCAGCTACGGACTAGCGGGCTCAGAGACCCAGTACTTC
TRBV19	TRBJ2-7	NA	15	once	CASSIYFASTYEQYF	TGTGCCAGTAGTATATATTTCGCGTCAACCTACGAGCAGTACTTC
TRBV30	TRBJ2-7	TRBD2	17	NA	CAWSGGLAGVLGYEQYF	TGTGCCTGGAGCGGGGGACTAGCGGGAGTGCTCGGCTACGAGCAGTACTTC
TRBV5-1	TRBJ2-1	NA	14	NA	CASSLDREYNEQFF	TGCGCCAGCAGCTTGGACAGGGAGTACAATGAGCAGTTCTTC
TRBV7-9	TRBJ1-4	NA	14	few	CASSLGTGYEKLFF	TGTGCCAGCAGCTTGGGGACTGGGTATGAAAAACTGTTTTTT
TRBV5-1	TRBJ2-1	NA	14	NA	CASRASRNYNEQFF	TGCGCCAGCCGGGCTAGCCGAAACTACAATGAGCAGTTCTTC
TRBV9	TRBJ2-7	TRBD2	14	few	CASSDGGESYEQYF	TGTGCCAGCAGCGACGGGGGGGAATCCTACGAGCAGTACTTC
TRBV6-6	TRBJ1-4	TRBD1	13	NA	CASSSRDSEKLFF	TGTGCCAGCAGTTCCCGGGACAGTGAAAAACTGTTTTTT
TRBV28	TRBJ2-7	TRBD1	14	NA	CASSLWGQGGEQYF	TGTGCCAGCAGTTTATGGGGACAGGGGGGCGAGCAGTACTTC
TRBV4-1	TRBJ1-2	TRBD1	19	NA	CASSPSSRTGALTNYGYTF	TGCGCCAGCAGCCCCTCTAGCCGGACAGGCGCCCTTACTAACTATGGCTACACCTTC
TRBV10-3	TRBJ1-4	NA	14	NA	CAISARGGNEKLFF	TGTGCCATCAGTGCTCGGGGAGGAAATGAAAAACTGTTTTTT
TRBV4-1	TRBJ2-5	NA	14	NA	CASSQDAGEETQYF	TGCGCCAGCAGCCAAGATGCAGGGGAGGAGACCCAGTACTTC
TRBV5-4	TRBJ1-2	TRBD1	17	NA	CASSGRGTGGATYGYTF	TGTGCCAGCAGCGGACGGGGGACAGGGGGCGCAACCTATGGCTACACCTTC
TRBV6-5	TRBJ1-2	TRBD1	15	NA	CASSLQGAGNYGYTF	TGTGCCAGCAGTTTACAGGGGGCGGGAAACTATGGCTACACCTTC
TRBV27	TRBJ1-1	NA	12	NA	CASSPTGPEAFF	TGTGCCAGCAGTCCCACAGGGCCTGAAGCTTTCTTT
TRBV28	TRBJ1-2	TRBD1	12	few	CASGQGLYGYTF	TGTGCCTCAGGACAGGGACTCTATGGCTACACCTTC
TRBV5-8	TRBJ1-5	TRBD1	18	NA	CASSTGQGALLDNQPQHF	TGTGCCAGCAGCACTGGACAGGGGGCTTTACTTGACAATCAGCCCCAGCATTTT
TRBV7-9	TRBJ1-2	TRBD1	15	NA	CASSSTWTGDYGYTF	TGTGCCAGCAGCTCAACCTGGACAGGGGACTATGGCTACACCTTC
TRBV28	TRBJ1-5	NA	14	few	CASSLGGSNQPQHF	TGTGCCAGCAGTTTGGGGGGTAGCAATCAGCCCCAGCATTTT
TRBV7-9	TRBJ2-7	NA	14	NA	CASSFPGQAYEQYF	TGTGCCAGCAGCTTCCCGGGACAAGCCTACGAGCAGTACTTC
TRBV9	TRBJ2-3	NA	12	NA	CASSASSEAQYF	TGTGCCAGCAGCGCCTCTAGCGAAGCGCAGTATTTT
TRBV9	TRBJ2-7	NA	13	NA	CASSVAGIHEQYF	TGTGCCAGCAGCGTTGCAGGGATCCACGAGCAGTACTTC
TRBV14	TRBJ1-1	NA	13	NA	CASSPFGSSEAFF	TGTGCCAGCAGCCCTTTCGGGTCTTCTGAAGCTTTCTTT
TRBV7-9	TRBJ2-3	NA	15	NA	CASSNGIGKADTQYF	TGTGCCAGCAGCAACGGGATTGGCAAGGCAGATACGCAGTATTTT
TRBV27	TRBJ1-5	NA	14	once	CASSLDFSNQPQHF	TGTGCCAGCAGTCTGGACTTTAGCAATCAGCCCCAGCATTTT
TRBV7-9	TRBJ1-1	TRBD1	14	NA	CASSLFAGGTEAFF	TGTGCCAGCAGCTTATTCGCAGGGGGAACTGAAGCTTTCTTT
TRBV6-5	TRBJ1-5	TRBD1	15	NA	CASSPRDRGRQPQHF	TGTGCCAGCAGCCCCCGGGACAGGGGTCGGCAGCCCCAGCATTTT
TRBV11-3	TRBJ2-4	NA	15	few	CASSSPSGAKNIQYF	TGTGCCAGCAGCTCACCCTCAGGGGCAAAAAACATTCAGTACTTC
TRBV15	TRBJ2-7	NA	14	NA	CATSRGQDVYEQYF	TGTGCCACCAGCAGAGGACAGGATGTCTACGAGCAGTACTTC
TRBV30	TRBJ1-1	NA	13	NA	CAWSETFATEAFF	TGTGCCTGGAGTGAAACTTTTGCCACTGAAGCTTTCTTT
TRBV2	TRBJ1-2	NA	13	NA	CASSEGTVYGYTF	TGTGCCAGCAGTGAAGGGACTGTTTATGGCTACACCTTC
TRBV7-9	TRBJ1-5	NA	14	NA	CASSFSVSNQPQHF	TGTGCCAGCAGCTTTAGTGTAAGCAATCAGCCCCAGCATTTT
TRBV5-6	TRBJ2-7	TRBD1	15	NA	CASSLEPGGDYEQYF	TGTGCCAGCAGCTTGGAGCCAGGGGGCGACTACGAGCAGTACTTC
TRBV28	TRBJ1-2	TRBD1	17	once	CASSGRDRGFSNYGYTF	TGTGCCAGCAGTGGGCGGGACAGGGGGTTCTCTAACTATGGCTACACCTTC
TRBV7-6	TRBJ2-7	TRBD2	15	NA	CASSQELAGSYEQYF	TGTGCCAGCAGCCAGGAACTAGCGGGATCCTACGAGCAGTACTTC
TRBV27	TRBJ2-3	NA	14	once	CASSLRPAGDTQYF	TGTGCCAGCAGTCTCCGGCCAGCCGGGGATACGCAGTATTTT
TRBV10-3	TRBJ2-7	TRBD1	13	NA	CAISETGGGEQYF	TGTGCCATCAGTGAGACAGGGGGCGGCGAGCAGTACTTC
TRBV5-1	TRBJ1-1	NA	13	NA	CASSLPPNTEAFF	TGCGCCAGCAGCTTGCCTCCGAACACTGAAGCTTTCTTT
TRBV14	TRBJ2-1	NA	16	NA	CASSQDWSRNYNEQFF	TGTGCCAGCAGCCAAGATTGGAGTAGGAACTACAATGAGCAGTTCTTC
TRBV29-1	TRBJ2-5	TRBD1	13	NA	CSVANRGRETQYF	TGCAGCGTTGCAAACAGGGGAAGAGAGACCCAGTACTTC
TRBV7-9	TRBJ1-1	NA	15	NA	CASSLLDSGSSEAFF	TGTGCCAGCAGCTTATTGGACAGTGGGTCATCGGAAGCTTTCTTT
TRBV6-5	TRBJ1-1	TRBD1	14	NA	CASSGTGGYTEAFF	TGTGCCAGCAGTGGTACAGGGGGCTACACTGAAGCTTTCTTT
TRBV2	TRBJ1-4	NA	14	NA	CASSPAEANEKLFF	TGTGCCAGCAGCCCAGCTGAGGCTAATGAAAAACTGTTTTTT
TRBV10-1	TRBJ1-1	TRBD1	15	NA	CASSDGTGGNTEAFF	TGCGCCAGCAGTGATGGGACAGGGGGCAACACTGAAGCTTTCTTT
TRBV10-3	TRBJ1-1	TRBD1	14	NA	CAISRQGTNTEAFF	TGTGCCATCAGCAGACAGGGGACGAACACTGAAGCTTTCTTT
TRBV30	TRBJ2-5	NA	14	NA	CAWSILARQETQYF	TGTGCCTGGAGTATCCTAGCAAGGCAAGAGACCCAGTACTTC
TRBV28	TRBJ1-1	NA	13	NA	CASQPGGSTEAFF	TGTGCCAGCCAACCGGGGGGTAGCACTGAAGCTTTCTTT
TRBV13	TRBJ2-3	NA	16	once	CASSLFAEGYTDTQYF	TGTGCCAGCAGCTTATTTGCGGAGGGGTACACAGATACGCAGTATTTT
TRBV30	TRBJ1-4	NA	14	once	CAWSVGGSDEKLFF	TGTGCCTGGAGTGTGGGGGGTAGCGATGAAAAACTGTTTTTT